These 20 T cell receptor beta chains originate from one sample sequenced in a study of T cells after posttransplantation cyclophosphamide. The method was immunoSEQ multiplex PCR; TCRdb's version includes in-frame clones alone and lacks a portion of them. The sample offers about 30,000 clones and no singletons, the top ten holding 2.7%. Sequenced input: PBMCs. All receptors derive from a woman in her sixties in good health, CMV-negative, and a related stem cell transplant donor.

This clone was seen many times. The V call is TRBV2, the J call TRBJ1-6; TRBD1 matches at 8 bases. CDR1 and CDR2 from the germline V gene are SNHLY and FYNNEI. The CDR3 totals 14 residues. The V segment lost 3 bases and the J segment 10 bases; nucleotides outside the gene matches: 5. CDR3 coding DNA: TGTGCCAGCAGTGATTTCAGGGGGCAATCACCCCTCCACTTT. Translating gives CASSDFRGQSPLHF.

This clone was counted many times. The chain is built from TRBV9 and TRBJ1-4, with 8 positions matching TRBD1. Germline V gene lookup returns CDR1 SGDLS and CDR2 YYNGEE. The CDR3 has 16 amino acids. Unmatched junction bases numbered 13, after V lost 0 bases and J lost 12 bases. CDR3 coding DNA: TGTGCCAGCAGCGTAGCTACGGGACAGGTCTTGGGGGAACTGTTTTTT. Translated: CASSVATGQVLGELFF.

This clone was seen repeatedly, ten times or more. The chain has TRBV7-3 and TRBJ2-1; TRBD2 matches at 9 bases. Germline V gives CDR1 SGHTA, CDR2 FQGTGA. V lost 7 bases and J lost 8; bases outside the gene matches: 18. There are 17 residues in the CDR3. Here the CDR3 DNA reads TGTGCCAGCACCCCGGGGGGCGGGCGGGGGGGCAAACATGAGCAGTTCTTC. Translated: CASTPGGGRGGKHEQFF.

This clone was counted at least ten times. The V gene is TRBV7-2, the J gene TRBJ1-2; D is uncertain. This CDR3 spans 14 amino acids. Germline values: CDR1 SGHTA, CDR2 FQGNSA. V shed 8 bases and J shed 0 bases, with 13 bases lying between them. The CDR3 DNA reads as TGTGCCAGCGGCGGGAGGACTCCTAACTATGGCTACACCTTC. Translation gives CASGGRTPNYGYTF.

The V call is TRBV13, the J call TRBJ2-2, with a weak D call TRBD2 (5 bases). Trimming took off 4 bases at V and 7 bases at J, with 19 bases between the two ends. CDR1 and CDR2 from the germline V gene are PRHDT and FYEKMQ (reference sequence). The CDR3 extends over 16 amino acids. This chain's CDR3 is CASSSPEDSRGGELFF. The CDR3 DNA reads TGTGCCAGCAGCTCGCCCGAGGACTCCCGGGGCGGGGAGCTGTTTTTT.

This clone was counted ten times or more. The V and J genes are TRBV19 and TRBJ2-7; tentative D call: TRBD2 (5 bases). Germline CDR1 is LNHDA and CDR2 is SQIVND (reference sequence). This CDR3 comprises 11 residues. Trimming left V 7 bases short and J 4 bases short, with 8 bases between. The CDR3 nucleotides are TGTGCCAGTAAGTCGGGGTACGAGCAGTACTTC. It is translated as CASKSGYEQYF.

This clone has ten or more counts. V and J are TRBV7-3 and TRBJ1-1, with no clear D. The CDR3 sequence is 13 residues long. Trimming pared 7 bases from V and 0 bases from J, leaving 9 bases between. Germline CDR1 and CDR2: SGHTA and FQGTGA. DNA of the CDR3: TGTGCCAGCAAACAGAATATGAACACTGAAGCTTTCTTT. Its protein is CASKQNMNTEAFF.

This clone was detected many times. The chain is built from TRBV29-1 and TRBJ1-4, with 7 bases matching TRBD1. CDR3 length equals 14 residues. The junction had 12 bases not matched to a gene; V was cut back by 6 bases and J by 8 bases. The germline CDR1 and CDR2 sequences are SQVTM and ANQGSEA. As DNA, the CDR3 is TGCAGCGTGCAAAAACAGGGGATTGGGGAAAAACTGTTTTTT. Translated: CSVQKQGIGEKLFF.

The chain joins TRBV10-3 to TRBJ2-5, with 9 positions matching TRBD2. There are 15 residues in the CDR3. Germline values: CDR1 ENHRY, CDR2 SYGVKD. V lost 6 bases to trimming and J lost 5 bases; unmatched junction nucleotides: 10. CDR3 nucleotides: TGTGCCATCAGGGCGGGACTAGCCTGGGTGGAGACCCAGTACTTC. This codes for CAIRAGLAWVETQYF.

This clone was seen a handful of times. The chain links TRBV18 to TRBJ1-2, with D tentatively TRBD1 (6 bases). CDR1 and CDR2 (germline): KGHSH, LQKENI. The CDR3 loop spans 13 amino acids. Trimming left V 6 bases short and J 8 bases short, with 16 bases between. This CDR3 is CASSPRQEEGYTF. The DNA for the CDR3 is TGTGCCAGCTCGCCCCGACAGGAGGAAGGCTACACCTTC. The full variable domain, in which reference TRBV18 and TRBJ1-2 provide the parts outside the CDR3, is NAGVMQNPRHLVRRRGQEARLRCSPMKGHSHVYWYRQLPEEGLKFMVYLQKENIIDESGMPKERFSAEFPKEGPSILRIQQVVRGDSAAYFCASSPRQEEGYTFGSGTRLTVV.

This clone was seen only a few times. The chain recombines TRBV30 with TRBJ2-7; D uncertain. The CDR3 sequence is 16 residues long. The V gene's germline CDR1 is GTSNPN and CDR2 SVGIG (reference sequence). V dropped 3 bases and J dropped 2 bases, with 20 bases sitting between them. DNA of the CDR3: TGTGCCTGGAGCCCACCCCCCGCCTATATTACCTACGAGCAGTACTTC. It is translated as CAWSPPPAYITYEQYF.

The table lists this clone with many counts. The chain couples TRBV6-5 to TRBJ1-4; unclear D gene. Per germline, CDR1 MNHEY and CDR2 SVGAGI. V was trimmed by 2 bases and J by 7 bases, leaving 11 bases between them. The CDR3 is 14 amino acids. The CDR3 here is CASSYRLGGEKLFF. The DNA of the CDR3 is TGTGCCAGCAGTTACCGCCTCGGCGGTGAAAAACTGTTTTTT.

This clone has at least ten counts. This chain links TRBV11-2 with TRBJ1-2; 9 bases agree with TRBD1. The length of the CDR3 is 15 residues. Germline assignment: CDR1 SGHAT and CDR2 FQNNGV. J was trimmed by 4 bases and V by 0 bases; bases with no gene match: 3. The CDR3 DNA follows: TGTGCCAGCAGCTTAGAGACAGGGGGTTTCTATGGCTACACCTTC. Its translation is CASSLETGGFYGYTF.

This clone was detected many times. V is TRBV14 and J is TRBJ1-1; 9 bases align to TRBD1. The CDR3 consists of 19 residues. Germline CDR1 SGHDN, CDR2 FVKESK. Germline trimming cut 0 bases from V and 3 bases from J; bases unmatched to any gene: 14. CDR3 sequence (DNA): TGTGCCAGCAGCCAAGATAAGGGGACAGGGAGGTTGGTGGACACTGAAGCTTTCTTT. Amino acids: CASSQDKGTGRLVDTEAFF.

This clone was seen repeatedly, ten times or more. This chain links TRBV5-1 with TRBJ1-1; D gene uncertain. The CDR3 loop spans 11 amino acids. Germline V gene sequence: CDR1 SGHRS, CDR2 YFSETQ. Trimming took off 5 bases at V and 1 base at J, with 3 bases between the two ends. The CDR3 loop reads CASRANTEAFF. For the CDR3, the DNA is TGCGCCAGCAGAGCGAACACTGAAGCTTTCTTT.

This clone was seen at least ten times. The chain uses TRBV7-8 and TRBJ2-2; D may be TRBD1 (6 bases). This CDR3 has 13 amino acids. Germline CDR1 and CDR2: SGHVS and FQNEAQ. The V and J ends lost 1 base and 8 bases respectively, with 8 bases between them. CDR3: CASSLDRDGELFF. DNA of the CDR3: TGTGCCAGCAGCTTAGACAGGGATGGGGAGCTGTTTTTT.

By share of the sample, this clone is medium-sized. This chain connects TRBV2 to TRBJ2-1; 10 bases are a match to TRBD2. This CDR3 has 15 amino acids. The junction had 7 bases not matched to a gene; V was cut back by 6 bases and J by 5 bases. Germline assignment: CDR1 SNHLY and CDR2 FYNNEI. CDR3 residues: CASRPRTSGNNEQFF. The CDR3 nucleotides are TGTGCCAGCAGACCCAGGACTAGCGGTAACAATGAGCAGTTCTTC. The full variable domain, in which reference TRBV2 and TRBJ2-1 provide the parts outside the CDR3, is EPEVTQTPSHQVTQMGQEVILRCVPISNHLYFYWYRQILGQKVEFLVSFYNNEISEKSEIFDDQFSVERPDGSNFTLKIRSTKLEDSAMYFCASRPRTSGNNEQFFGPGTRLTVL.

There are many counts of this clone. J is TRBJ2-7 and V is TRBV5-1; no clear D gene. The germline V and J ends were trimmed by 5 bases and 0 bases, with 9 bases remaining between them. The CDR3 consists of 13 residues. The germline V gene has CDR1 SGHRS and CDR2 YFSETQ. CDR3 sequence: CASRRVSSYEQYF. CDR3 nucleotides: TGCGCCAGCAGAAGGGTCTCCTCCTACGAGCAGTACTTC.

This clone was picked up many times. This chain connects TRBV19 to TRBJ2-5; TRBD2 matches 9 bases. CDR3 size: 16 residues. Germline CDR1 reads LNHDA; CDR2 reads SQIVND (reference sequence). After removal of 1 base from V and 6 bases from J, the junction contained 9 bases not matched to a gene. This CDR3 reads CASSIADSGSAKTQYF. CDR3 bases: TGTGCCAGTAGTATAGCTGATAGCGGGAGTGCAAAGACCCAGTACTTC.

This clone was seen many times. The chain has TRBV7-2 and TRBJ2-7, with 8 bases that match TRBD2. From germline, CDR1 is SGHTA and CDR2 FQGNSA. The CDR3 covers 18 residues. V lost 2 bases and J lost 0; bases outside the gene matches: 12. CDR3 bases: TGTGCCAGCAGCTTAAACCCCTCAGCGGGGGTGTACTCCTACGAGCAGTACTTC. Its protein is CASSLNPSAGVYSYEQYF.